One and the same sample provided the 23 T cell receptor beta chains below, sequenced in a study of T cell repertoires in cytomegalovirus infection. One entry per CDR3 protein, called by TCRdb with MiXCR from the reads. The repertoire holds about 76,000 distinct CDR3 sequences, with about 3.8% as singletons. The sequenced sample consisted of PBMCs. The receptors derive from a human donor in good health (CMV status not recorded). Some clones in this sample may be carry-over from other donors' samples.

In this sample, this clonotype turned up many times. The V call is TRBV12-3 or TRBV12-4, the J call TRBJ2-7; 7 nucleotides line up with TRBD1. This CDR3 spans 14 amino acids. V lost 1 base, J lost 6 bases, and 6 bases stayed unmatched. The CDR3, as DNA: TGTGCCAGCAGTTTAGTTAGGGGGCGACGCGAGCAGTACTTC. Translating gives CASSLVRGRREQYF.

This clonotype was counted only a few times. The CDR3 reads CASSHPNRGSYEQYF. The CDR3 DNA reads TGCGCCAGCAGCCATCCAAACAGAGGTTCCTACGAGCAGTACTTC. This rearrangement joins TRBV4-1 to TRBJ2-7; D uncertain. V was trimmed by 3 bases and J by 1 base, leaving 13 bases between them. Germline V gene data show CDR1 as MGHRA and CDR2 as YSYEKL. The length of the CDR3 is 15 residues.

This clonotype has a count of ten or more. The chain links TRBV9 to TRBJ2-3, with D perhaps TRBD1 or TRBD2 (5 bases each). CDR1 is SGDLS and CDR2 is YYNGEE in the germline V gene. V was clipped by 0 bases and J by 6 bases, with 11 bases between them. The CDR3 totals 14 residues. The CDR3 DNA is TGTGCCAGCAGCGTAGACTGGGACGCCGATACGCAGTATTTT. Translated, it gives CASSVDWDADTQYF.

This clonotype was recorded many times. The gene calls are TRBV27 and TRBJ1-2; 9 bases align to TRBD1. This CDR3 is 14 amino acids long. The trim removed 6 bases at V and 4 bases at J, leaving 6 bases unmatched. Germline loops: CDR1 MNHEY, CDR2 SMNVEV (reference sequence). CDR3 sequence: CASRNPGQGYGYTF. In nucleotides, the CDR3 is TGTGCCAGCAGAAACCCGGGACAGGGCTATGGCTACACCTTC.

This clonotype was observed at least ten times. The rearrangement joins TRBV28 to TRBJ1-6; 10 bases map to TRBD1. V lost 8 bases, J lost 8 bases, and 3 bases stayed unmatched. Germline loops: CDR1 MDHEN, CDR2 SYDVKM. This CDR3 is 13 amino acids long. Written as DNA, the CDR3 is TGTGCCAGCGCCGGGACAGGGGATTCACCCCTCCACTTT. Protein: CASAGTGDSPLHF.

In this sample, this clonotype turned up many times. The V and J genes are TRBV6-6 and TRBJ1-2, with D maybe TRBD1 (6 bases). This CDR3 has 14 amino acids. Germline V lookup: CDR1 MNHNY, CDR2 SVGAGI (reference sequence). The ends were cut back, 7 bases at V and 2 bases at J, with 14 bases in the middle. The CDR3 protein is CASTPGRGNYGYTF. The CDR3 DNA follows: TGTGCCAGCACCCCGGGCAGGGGAAACTATGGCTACACCTTC.

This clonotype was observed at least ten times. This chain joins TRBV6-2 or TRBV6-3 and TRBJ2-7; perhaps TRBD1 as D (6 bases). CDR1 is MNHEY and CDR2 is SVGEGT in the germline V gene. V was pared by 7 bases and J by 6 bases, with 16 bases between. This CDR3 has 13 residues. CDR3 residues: CASTDRFSREQYF. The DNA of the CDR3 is TGTGCCAGCACCGACAGGTTCTCTCGCGAGCAGTACTTC.

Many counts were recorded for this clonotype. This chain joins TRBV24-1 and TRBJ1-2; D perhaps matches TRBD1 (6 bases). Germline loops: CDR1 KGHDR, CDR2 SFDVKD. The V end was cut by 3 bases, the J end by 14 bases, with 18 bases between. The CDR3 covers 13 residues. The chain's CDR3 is CATSDGQSPSKTF. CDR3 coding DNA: TGTGCCACCAGTGATGGACAGTCTCCCTCTAAAACCTTC.

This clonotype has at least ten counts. The chain's CDR3 is CASSEQGANVLTF. Here the CDR3 DNA reads TGTGCCAGCAGTGAACAAGGGGCCAACGTCCTGACTTTC. The V and J genes are TRBV2 and TRBJ2-6; D is ambiguous. Trimming stripped 2 bases from V and 4 bases from J, with 3 bases between. This CDR3 spans 13 amino acids. Per the germline V gene, CDR1 is SNHLY and CDR2 is FYNNEI.

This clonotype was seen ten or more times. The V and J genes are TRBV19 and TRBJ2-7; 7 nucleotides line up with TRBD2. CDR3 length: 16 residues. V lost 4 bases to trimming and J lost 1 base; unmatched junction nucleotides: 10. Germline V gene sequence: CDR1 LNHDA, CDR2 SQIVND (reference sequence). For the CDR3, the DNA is TGTGCCAGTAGTAGCCGAGCGGGGATATCTTCCTACGAGCAGTACTTC. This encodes CASSSRAGISSYEQYF.

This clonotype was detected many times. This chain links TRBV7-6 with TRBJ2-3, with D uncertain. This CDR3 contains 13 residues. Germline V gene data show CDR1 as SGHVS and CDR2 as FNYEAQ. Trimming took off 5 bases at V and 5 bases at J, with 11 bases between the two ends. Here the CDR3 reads CASSRNEGDTQYF. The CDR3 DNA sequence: TGTGCCAGCAGCAGGAACGAAGGAGATACGCAGTATTTT.

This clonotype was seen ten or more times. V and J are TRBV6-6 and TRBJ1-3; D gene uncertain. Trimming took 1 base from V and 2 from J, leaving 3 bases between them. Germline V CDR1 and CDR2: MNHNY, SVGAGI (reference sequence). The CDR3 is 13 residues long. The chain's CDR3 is CASSYLAGNTIYF. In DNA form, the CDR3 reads TGTGCCAGCAGTTACTTGGCTGGAAACACCATATATTTT.

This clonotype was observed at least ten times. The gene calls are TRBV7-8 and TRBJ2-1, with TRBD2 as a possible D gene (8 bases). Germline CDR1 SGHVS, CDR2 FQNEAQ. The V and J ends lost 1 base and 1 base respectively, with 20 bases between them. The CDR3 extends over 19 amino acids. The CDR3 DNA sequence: TGTGCCAGCAGCTTAGGTCGGTTAGCGGGACAGCGGTCCTACAATGAGCAGTTCTTC. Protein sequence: CASSLGRLAGQRSYNEQFF.

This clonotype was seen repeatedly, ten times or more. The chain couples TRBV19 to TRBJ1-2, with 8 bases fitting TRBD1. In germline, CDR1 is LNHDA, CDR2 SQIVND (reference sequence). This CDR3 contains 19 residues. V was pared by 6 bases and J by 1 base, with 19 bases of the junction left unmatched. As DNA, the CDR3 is TGTGCCAGTAGGAATAGGCATCGCCGGACAGGGAGCATTAACTATGGCTACACCTTC. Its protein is CASRNRHRRTGSINYGYTF.

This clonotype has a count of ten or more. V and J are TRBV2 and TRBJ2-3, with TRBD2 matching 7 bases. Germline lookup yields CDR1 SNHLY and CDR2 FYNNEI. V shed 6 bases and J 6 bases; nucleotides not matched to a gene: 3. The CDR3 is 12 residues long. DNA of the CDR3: TGTGCCAGCAGCGTGACTAGCGATACGCAGTATTTT. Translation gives CASSVTSDTQYF.

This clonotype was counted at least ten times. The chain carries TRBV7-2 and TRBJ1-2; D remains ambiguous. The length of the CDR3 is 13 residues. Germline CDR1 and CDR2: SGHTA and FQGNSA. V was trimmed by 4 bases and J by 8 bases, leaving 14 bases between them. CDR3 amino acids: CASSSTGEIGYTF. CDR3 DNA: TGTGCCAGCAGCTCGACCGGGGAAATCGGCTACACCTTC.

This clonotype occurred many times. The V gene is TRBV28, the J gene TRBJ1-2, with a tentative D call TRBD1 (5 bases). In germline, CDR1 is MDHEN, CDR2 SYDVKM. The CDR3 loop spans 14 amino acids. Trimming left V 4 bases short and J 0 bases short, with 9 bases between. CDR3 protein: CASSSPGTNYGYTF. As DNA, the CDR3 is TGTGCCAGCAGTTCCCCAGGGACTAACTATGGCTACACCTTC.

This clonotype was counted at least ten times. CDR3 nucleotides: TGTGCCAGCAGCCCGCAATCGACAGGGTTGGGGGGGAATCAGCCCCAGCATTTT. It yields the protein CASSPQSTGLGGNQPQHF. This chain joins TRBV7-2 and TRBJ1-5, with TRBD1 identical over 7 bases. Germline V gene sequence: CDR1 SGHTA, CDR2 FQGNSA. V lost 5 bases and J lost 4; bases outside the gene matches: 17. CDR3 size: 18 residues.

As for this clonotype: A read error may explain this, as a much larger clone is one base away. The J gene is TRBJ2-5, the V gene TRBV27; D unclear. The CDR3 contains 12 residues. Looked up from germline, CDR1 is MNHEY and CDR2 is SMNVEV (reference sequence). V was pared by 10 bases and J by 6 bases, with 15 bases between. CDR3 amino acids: CATARVGKTQYF. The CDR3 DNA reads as TGTGCCACCGCCAGAGTGGGAAAGACCCAGTACTTC.

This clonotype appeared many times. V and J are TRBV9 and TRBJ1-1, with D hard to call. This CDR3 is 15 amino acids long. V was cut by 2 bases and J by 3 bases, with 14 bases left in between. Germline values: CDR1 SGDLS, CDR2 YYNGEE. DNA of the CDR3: TGTGCCAGCAGCGTTAGTTGGCAAAGTTACACTGAAGCTTTCTTT. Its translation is CASSVSWQSYTEAFF.

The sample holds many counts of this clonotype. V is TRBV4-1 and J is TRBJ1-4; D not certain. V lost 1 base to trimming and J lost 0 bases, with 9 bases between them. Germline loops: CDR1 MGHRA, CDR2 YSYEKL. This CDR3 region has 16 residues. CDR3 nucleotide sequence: TGCGCCAGCAGCCAAGTCGTAGTCGCAACTAATGAAAAACTGTTTTTT. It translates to CASSQVVVATNEKLFF.

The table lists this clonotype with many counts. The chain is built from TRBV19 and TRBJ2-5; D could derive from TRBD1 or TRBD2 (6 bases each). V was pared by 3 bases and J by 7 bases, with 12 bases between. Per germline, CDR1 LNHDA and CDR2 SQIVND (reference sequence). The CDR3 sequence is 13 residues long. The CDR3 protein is CASSMQGRRTQYF. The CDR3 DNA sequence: TGTGCCAGTAGTATGCAGGGGAGGAGGACCCAGTACTTC. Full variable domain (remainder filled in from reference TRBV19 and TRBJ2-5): DGGITQSPKYLFRKEGQNVTLSCEQNLNHDAMYWYRQDPGQGLRLIYYSQIVNDFQKGDIAEGYSVSREKKESFPLTVTSAQKNPTAFYLCASSMQGRRTQYFGPGTRLLVL.

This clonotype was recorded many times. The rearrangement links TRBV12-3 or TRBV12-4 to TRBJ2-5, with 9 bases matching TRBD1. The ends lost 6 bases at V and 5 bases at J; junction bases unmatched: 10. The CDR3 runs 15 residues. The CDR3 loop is CASSHPTGGLETQYF. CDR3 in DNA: TGTGCCAGCAGCCATCCGACAGGGGGTCTCGAGACCCAGTACTTC.